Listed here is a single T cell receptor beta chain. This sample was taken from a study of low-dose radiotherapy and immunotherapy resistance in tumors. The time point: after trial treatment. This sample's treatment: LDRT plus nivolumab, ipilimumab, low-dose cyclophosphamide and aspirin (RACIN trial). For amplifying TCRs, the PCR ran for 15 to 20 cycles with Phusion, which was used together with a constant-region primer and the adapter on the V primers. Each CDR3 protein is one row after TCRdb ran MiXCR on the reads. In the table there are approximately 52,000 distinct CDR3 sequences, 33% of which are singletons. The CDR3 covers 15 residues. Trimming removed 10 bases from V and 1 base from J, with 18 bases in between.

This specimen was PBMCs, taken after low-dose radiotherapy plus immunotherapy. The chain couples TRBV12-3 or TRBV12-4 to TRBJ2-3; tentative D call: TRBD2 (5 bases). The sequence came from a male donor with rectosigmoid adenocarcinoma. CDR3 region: CATRLSSGGTDTQYF. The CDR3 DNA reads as TGTGCCACCCGCCTCTCCAGCGGTGGCACAGATACGCAGTATTTT.